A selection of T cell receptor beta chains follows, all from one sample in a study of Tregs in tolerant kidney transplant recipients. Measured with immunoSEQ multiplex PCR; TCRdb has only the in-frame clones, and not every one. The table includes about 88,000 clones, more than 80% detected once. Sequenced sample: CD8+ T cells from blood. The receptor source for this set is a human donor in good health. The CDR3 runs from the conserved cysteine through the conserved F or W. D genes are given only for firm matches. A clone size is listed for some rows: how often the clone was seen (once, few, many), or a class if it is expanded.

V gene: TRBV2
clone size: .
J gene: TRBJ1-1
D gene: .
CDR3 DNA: TGTGCCAGCAGGGGATCTCTAAGTAAAGCTTTCTTT
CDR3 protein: CASRGSLSKAFF

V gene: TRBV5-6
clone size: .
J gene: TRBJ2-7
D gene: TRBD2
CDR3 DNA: TGTGCCAGCAGCTTGGGGACTAGCGGGAGTCGTGAGCAGTACTTC
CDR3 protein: CASSLGTSGSREQYF

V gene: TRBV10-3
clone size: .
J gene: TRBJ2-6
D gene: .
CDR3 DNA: TGTGCCATCAGTGCAGCCCCGCTTTCTGGGGCCAACGTCCTGACTTTC
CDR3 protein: CAISAAPLSGANVLTF

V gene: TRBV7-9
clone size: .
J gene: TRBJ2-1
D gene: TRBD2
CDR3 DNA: TGTGCCAGCAGCTTAGCTAGCGGGGTCTACAATGAGCAGTTCTTC
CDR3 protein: CASSLASGVYNEQFF

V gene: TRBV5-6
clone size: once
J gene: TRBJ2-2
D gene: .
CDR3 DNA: TGTGCCAGCAGCTTGATCAGGGGCGCAAGCGGGGAGCTGTTTTTT
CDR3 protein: CASSLIRGASGELFF

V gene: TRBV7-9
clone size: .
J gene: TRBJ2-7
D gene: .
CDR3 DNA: TGTGCCAGCAGCTTAGTTGGCTTCAGCTTGTACGAGCAGTACTTC
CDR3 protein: CASSLVGFSLYEQYF

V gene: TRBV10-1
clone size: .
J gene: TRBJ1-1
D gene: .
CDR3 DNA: TGCGCCAGCAGTGAGGGCTTTAACACTGAAGCTTTCTTT
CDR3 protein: CASSEGFNTEAFF

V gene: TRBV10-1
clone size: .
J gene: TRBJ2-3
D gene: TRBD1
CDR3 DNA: TGCGCCAGCAGTGTGGACAGGGGGCTCGCCGATACGCAGTATTTT
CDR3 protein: CASSVDRGLADTQYF

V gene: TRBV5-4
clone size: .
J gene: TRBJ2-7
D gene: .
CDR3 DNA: TGTGCCAGCGGCGAGGGCTACGAGCAGTACTTC
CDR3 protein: CASGEGYEQYF

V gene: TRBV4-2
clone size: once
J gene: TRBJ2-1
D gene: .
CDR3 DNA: TGTGCCAGCAGCCAGGAACTCAATGAGCAGTTCTTC
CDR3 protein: CASSQELNEQFF

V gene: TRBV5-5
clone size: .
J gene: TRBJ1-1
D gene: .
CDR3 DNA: TGTGCCAGCAGCTTGGTGGGAGGGCTTGAAGCTTTCTTT
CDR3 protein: CASSLVGGLEAFF

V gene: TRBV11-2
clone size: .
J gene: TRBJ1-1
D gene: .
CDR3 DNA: TGTGCCAGCAGCTTAGGGGGTGAGAACACTGAAGCTTTCTTT
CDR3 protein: CASSLGGENTEAFF

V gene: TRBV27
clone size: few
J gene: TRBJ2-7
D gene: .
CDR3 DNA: TGTGCCAGCAGTTACCGGGACGGGGTGTACGAGCAGTACTTC
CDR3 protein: CASSYRDGVYEQYF

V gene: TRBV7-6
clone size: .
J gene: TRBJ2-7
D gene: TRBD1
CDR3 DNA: TGTGCCAGCAGCTTAGACAGGGGTTACGAGCAGTACTTC
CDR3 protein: CASSLDRGYEQYF

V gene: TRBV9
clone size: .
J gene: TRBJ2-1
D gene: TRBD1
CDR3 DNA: TGTGCCAAAGGACAGGGGAAGAATGAGCAGTTCTTC
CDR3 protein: CAKGQGKNEQFF

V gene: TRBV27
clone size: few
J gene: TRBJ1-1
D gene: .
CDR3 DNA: TGTGCCAGCAGCCTATTAGGACAGTCTCTGAACACTGAAGCTTTCTTT
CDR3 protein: CASSLLGQSLNTEAFF

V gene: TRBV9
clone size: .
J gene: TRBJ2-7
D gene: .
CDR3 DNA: TGTGCCAGCAGCGTAGAAGGCCTGGGGGAGCAGTACTTC
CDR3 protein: CASSVEGLGEQYF

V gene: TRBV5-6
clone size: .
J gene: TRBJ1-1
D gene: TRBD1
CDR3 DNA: TGTGCCAGCAGCTTGGAAGGACAGGGCGTCACTGAAGCTTTCTTT
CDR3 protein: CASSLEGQGVTEAFF

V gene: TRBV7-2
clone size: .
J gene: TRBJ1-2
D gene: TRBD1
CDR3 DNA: TGTGCCAGCAGTCGGACAGGGGAGTTTGGCTACACCTTC
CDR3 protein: CASSRTGEFGYTF

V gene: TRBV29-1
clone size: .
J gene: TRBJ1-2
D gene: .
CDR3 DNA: TGCAGCGTTAAGGATGCGGGGAACTATGGCTACACCTTC
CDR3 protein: CSVKDAGNYGYTF

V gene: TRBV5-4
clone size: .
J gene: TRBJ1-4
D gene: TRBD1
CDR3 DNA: TGTGCCAGCAGCACGGACAGGGAGTGGGAAAAACTGTTTTTT
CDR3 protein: CASSTDREWEKLFF

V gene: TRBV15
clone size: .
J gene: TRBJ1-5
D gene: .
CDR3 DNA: TGTGCCACCAGCCTCCCCGGAGGAAGCAATCAGCCCCAGCATTTT
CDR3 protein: CATSLPGGSNQPQHF

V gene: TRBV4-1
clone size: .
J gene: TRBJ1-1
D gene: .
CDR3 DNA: TGCGCCAGCAGCCAGTTACCGGGTAACACTGAAGCTTTCTTT
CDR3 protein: CASSQLPGNTEAFF

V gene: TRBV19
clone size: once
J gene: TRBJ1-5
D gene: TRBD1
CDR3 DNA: TGTGCCAGTAGTATTGTCGAACAGGGGCGCCAGCCCCAGCATTTT
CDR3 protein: CASSIVEQGRQPQHF

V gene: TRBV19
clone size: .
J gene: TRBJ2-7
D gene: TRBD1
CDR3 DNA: TGTGCCAGTAGTGCCGGGACAGTCTGGGAGCAGTACTTC
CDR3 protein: CASSAGTVWEQYF

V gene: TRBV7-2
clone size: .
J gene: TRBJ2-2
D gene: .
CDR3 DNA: TGTGCCAGCACACTGGGTCCCCGGAACACCGGGGAGCTGTTTTTT
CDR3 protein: CASTLGPRNTGELFF

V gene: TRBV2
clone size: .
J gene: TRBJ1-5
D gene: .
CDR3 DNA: TGTGCCAGCAGATGGGGCGGGGGCCGAGGCAATCAGCCCCAGCATTTT
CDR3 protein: CASRWGGGRGNQPQHF

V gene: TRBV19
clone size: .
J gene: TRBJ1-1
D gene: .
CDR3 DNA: TGTGCCAGTAGACCTCGAGGGAACACTGAAGCTTTCTTT
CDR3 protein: CASRPRGNTEAFF

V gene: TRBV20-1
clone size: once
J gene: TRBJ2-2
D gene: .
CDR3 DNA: TGCAGTGCTGTGGTTACCGGGGAGCTGTTTTTT
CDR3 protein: CSAVVTGELFF

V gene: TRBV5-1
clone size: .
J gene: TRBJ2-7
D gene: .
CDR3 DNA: TGCGCCGGCAGCTTGGCCAAGGGATGGTACGAGCAGTACTTC
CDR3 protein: CAGSLAKGWYEQYF

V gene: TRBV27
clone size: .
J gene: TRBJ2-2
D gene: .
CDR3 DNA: TGTGCCAGCAGTCTAGGGCCCGGGGAGCTGTTTTTT
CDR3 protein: CASSLGPGELFF

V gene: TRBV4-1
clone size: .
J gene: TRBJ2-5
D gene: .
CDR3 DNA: TGCGCCAGCAGCCAAGAAGGGCAAGAGACCCAGTACTTC
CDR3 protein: CASSQEGQETQYF

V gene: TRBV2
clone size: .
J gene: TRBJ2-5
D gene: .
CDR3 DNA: TGTGCCAGCAGTGAGAAGCGAGTGGAGACCCAGTACTTC
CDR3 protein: CASSEKRVETQYF

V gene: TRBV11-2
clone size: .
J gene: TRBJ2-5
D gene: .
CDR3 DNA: TGTGCCAGCAGCTTTTGGGGGGCGCCCCAAGAGACCCAGTACTTC
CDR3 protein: CASSFWGAPQETQYF

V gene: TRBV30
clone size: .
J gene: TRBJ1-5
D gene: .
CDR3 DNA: TGTGCCTGGAGCGGTTCCAGCAATCAGCCCCAGCATTTT
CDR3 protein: CAWSGSSNQPQHF

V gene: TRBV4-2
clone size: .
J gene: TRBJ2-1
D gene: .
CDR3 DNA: TGTGCCAGCAGCCAAGAATGGGGGCCTGACAATGAGCAGTTCTTC
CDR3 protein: CASSQEWGPDNEQFF

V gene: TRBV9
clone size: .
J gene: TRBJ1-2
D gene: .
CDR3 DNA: TGTGCCAGCAGCGTAGAAGGAGGTCCCTATGGCTACACCTTC
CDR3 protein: CASSVEGGPYGYTF

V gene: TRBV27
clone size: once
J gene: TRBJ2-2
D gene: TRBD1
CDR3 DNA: TGTGCCAGCAGTACACAGGGGCGCTTCACCGGGGAGCTGTTTTTT
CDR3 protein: CASSTQGRFTGELFF

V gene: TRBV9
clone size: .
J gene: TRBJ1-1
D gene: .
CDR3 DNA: TGTGCCAGCAGCGTAGGATTTTTGGGGGTGGACACTGAAGCTTTCTTT
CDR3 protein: CASSVGFLGVDTEAFF

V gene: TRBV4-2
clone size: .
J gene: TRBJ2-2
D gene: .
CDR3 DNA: TGTGCCAGCAGCTCCCGGGACGCCGGGGAGCTGTTTTTT
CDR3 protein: CASSSRDAGELFF

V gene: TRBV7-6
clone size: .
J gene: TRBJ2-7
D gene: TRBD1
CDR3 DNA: TGTGCCAGCAGCTTCCGGGACAGGGGGCATTACGAGCAGTACTTC
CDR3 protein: CASSFRDRGHYEQYF

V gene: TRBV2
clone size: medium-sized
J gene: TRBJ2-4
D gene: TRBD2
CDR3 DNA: TGTGCCAGCTTCGGACTAGCGGGCACCAAAAACATTCAGTACTTC
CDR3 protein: CASFGLAGTKNIQYF

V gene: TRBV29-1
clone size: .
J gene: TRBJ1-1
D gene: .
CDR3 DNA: TGCAGCGTTGAAGGGTGGAGAGGGGGAGGGAGCACTGAAGCTTTCTTT
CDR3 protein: CSVEGWRGGGSTEAFF

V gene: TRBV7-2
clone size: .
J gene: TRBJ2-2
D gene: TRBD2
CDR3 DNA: TGTGCCAGCAGCCACCCCCGCGGGGGGGCGGGTGGGGAGCTGTTTTTT
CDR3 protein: CASSHPRGGAGGELFF

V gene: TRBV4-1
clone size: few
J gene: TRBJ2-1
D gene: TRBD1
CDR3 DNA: TGCGCCAGCAGCCCCACCCAGGGGGAGTACAATGAGCAGTTCTTC
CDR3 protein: CASSPTQGEYNEQFF

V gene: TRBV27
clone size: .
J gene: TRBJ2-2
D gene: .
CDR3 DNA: TGTGCCAGCGGCCACGGGACAAAGAACACCGGGGAGCTGTTTTTT
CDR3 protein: CASGHGTKNTGELFF

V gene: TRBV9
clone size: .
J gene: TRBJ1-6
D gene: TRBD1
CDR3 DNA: TGTGCCAGCAGCGCCTCCCGGGACAGGCCTTTGGCCCTCCACTTT
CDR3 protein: CASSASRDRPLALHF

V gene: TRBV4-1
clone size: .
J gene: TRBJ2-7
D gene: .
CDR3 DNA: TGCGCCAGCAGCCAAGGGAGGGCCTACGAGCAGTACTTC
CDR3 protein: CASSQGRAYEQYF

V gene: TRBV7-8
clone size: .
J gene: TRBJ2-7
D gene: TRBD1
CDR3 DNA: TGTGCCAGCAGCCAAGTCTCGACAGGGGCCTACGAGCAGTACTTC
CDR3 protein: CASSQVSTGAYEQYF

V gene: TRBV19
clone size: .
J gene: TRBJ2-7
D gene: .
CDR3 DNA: TGTGCCAGTAGTTTTACAGGAGCGGGCGAGCAGTACTTC
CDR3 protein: CASSFTGAGEQYF

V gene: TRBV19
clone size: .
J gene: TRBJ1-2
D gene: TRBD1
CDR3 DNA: TGTGCCAGTAAGCCAAAGACGACAGGGGAAGGGTATGGCTACACCTTC
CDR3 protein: CASKPKTTGEGYGYTF

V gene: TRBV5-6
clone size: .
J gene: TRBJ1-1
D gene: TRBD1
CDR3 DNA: TGTGCCAGCTCCGGACAGGGCGCTGAAGCTTTCTTT
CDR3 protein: CASSGQGAEAFF

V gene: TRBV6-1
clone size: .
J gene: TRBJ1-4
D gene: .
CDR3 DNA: TGTGCCAGCCTAGAGGGTTATGAAAAACTGTTTTTT
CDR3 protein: CASLEGYEKLFF